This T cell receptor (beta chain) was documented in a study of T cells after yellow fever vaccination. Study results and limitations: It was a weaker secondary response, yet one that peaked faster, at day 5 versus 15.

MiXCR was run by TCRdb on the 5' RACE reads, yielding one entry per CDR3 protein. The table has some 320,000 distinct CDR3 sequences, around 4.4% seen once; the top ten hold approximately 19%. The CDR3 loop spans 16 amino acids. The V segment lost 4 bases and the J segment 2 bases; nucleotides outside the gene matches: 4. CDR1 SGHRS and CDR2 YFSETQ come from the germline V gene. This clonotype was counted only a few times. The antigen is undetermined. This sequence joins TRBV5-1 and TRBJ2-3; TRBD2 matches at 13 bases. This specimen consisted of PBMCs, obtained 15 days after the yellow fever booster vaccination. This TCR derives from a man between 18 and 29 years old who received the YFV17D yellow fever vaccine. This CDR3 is CASSLTSGGPTDTQYF. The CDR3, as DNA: TGCGCCAGCAGCCTGACTAGCGGGGGGCCCACAGATACGCAGTATTTT.